Below, 31 T cell receptor beta chains from the same sample are listed, as sequenced in a study of T cells in localized non-small cell lung cancer. Profiling relied on immunoSEQ multiplex PCR, and the TCRdb table lists in-frame clones only, not all of them. In the table there are more than 20,000 clones, 70% to 90% of which are singletons. The starting material was PBMCs, obtained before any cancer treatment. Receptors originate from a woman aged 40-69 years with stage II squamous cell lung carcinoma.

The rearrangement links TRBV15 to TRBJ2-3; 7 nucleotides match TRBD1. There are 15 residues in the CDR3. V lost 8 bases to trimming and J lost 3 bases; unmatched junction nucleotides: 11. CDR1 and CDR2 from the germline V gene are LNHNV and YYDKDF (reference sequence). The CDR3 sequence: CATSRGQGETDTQYF. As DNA, the CDR3 is TGTGCCACCTCTCGAGGGCAGGGGGAAACAGATACGCAGTATTTT.

The rearrangement uses TRBV6-5 and TRBJ2-3; TRBD2 might be the D (5 bases). The length of the CDR3 is 14 residues. Germline CDR1 and CDR2: MNHEY and SVGAGI. V lost 10 bases, J lost 1 base, and 15 bases lay in between. The CDR3 protein is CATKEHGGTDTQYF. In DNA, the CDR3 is TGTGCCACCAAGGAACACGGGGGCACAGATACGCAGTATTTT.

The J gene is TRBJ1-3, the V gene TRBV9; 7 bases line up with TRBD1. The CDR3 length is 17 residues. V lost 4 bases, J lost 4 bases, and 14 bases stayed unmatched. Germline V gene lookup returns CDR1 SGDLS and CDR2 YYNGEE. This CDR3 reads CASSPYRDRRTGNTIYF. The CDR3 nucleotides read TGTGCCAGCAGCCCTTACAGGGACAGACGAACGGGAAACACCATATATTTT. The variable domain in full, completed from reference TRBV9 and TRBJ1-3, reads DSGVTQTPKHLITATGQRVTLRCSPRSGDLSVYWYQQSLDQGLQFLIQYYNGEERAKGNILERFSAQQFPDLHSELNLSSLELGDSALYFCASSPYRDRRTGNTIYFGEGSWLTVV.

The CDR3 DNA follows: TGCAGTGCTAGTTCTTTTTACGAGCAGTACTTC. The encoded protein is CSASSFYEQYF. The V call is TRBV20-1, the J call TRBJ2-7; unclear D gene. The CDR3 length is 11 residues. Trimming took off 3 bases at V and 4 bases at J, with 7 bases between the two ends. Germline V gene sequence: CDR1 DFQATT, CDR2 SNEGSKA (reference sequence).

Here the CDR3 reads CASSPRTANTGELFF. CDR3 DNA: TGCGCCAGCAGCCCGAGGACAGCGAACACCGGGGAGCTGTTTTTT. The genes are TRBV5-1 and TRBJ2-2; tentative D call: TRBD1 (6 bases). Germline CDR1 SGHRS, CDR2 YFSETQ. The V gene lost 4 bases and the J gene lost 0 bases, with 10 bases spanning the gap. This CDR3 contains 15 residues.

The J gene is TRBJ2-5, the V gene TRBV25-1; 8 bases match TRBD2. The V gene end was trimmed by 5 bases and the J gene end by 5 bases; junction bases not matched to a gene: 7. Germline CDR1 is MGHDK and CDR2 is SYGVNS. The CDR3 loop spans 14 amino acids. In DNA form, the CDR3 reads TGTGCCAGCAGTCGGGAGGGATCGGCCGAGACCCAGTACTTC. Translation gives CASSREGSAETQYF.

This clone is a singleton in its sample. The chain has TRBV28 and TRBJ2-5, with D possibly being TRBD1 (5 bases). Germline-derived CDR1 and CDR2 are MDHEN and SYDVKM. The CDR3 length is 13 residues. With 2 bases removed from V and 5 bases from J, the gap between germline ends came to 9 bases. The CDR3 bases are TGTGCCAGCAGTTTAGGACACGGTGAGACCCAGTACTTC. This encodes CASSLGHGETQYF.

On this clone itself: This sample includes further DNA sequences coding for the same CDR3. The chain couples TRBV14 to TRBJ2-3; D remains unclear. Germline CDR1 SGHDN, CDR2 FVKESK. Trimming removed 6 bases from V and 2 bases from J, with 3 bases in between. The CDR3 runs 11 residues. The CDR3 sequence is CASSHTDTQYF. CDR3 nucleotides: TGTGCCAGCAGTCACACAGATACGCAGTATTTT.

The chain combines TRBV10-3 with TRBJ2-1, with 13 nucleotides matching TRBD2. In germline, CDR1 is ENHRY, CDR2 SYGVKD. This CDR3 comprises 15 residues. Losses at the gene ends were 6 bases for V and 9 bases for J; bases not matched to a gene: 8. The CDR3 is CAISPGLAGRGEQFF. As DNA, the CDR3 is TGTGCCATCAGCCCGGGACTAGCGGGACGGGGTGAGCAGTTCTTC.

In nucleotides, the CDR3 is TGCGCCAGCAGCCAAGAGCAACAAAACTACGAGCAGTACTTC. Its translation is CASSQEQQNYEQYF. The chain recombines TRBV4-3 with TRBJ2-7, with D hard to call. The CDR3 covers 14 residues. Deletions cut 0 bases from V and 3 bases from J, with 9 bases between. Germline CDR1 is LGHNA and CDR2 is YSLEER.

The chain uses TRBV29-1 and TRBJ1-1; TRBD1 might be the D (6 bases). CDR1 SQVTM and CDR2 ANQGSEA come from the germline V gene. The CDR3 has 12 residues. V lost 1 base and J lost 5, with 8 bases in between. CDR3: CSVEGGRTEAFF. The DNA of the CDR3 is TGCAGCGTTGAAGGGGGGCGGACTGAAGCTTTCTTT.

The V gene is TRBV4-1, the J gene TRBJ2-7, with D possibly being TRBD1 (5 bases). Germline V gene sequence: CDR1 MGHRA, CDR2 YSYEKL. The V and J ends lost 1 base and 6 bases respectively, with 13 bases between them. This CDR3 comprises 14 residues. This CDR3 is CASSQGTIPSEQYF. In DNA, the CDR3 is TGCGCCAGCAGCCAAGGGACAATCCCCTCCGAGCAGTACTTC.

The table lists this clone with a count of one. This chain joins TRBV7-9 and TRBJ1-1; 9 bases match TRBD1. V was clipped by 5 bases and J by 1 base; unmatched bases: 8. The V gene's germline CDR1 is SEHNR and CDR2 FQNEAQ (reference sequence). This CDR3 is built from 16 residues. In DNA, the CDR3 is TGTGCCAGCAGCAACCCACAGGGGGCGGGGAACACTGAAGCTTTCTTT. This gives the protein CASSNPQGAGNTEAFF.

V is TRBV4-1 and J is TRBJ1-1, with a possible D match to TRBD1 (5 bases). Per germline, CDR1 MGHRA and CDR2 YSYEKL. This CDR3 is 14 amino acids long. V was pared by 0 bases and J by 5 bases, with 10 bases between. The CDR3 sequence: CASSQEPGRTEAFF. The CDR3 DNA sequence: TGCGCCAGCAGCCAAGAACCAGGGCGGACTGAAGCTTTCTTT.

The chain links TRBV6-5 to TRBJ1-2; 8 nucleotides agree with TRBD1. Germline V gives CDR1 MNHEY, CDR2 SVGAGI. V lost 0 bases and J lost 4; bases outside the gene matches: 7. The CDR3 extends over 16 amino acids. The CDR3 DNA follows: TGTGCCAGCAGTTACTCGAGCCAGGGGGCCTTCTATGGCTACACCTTC. This codes for CASSYSSQGAFYGYTF.

The V gene is TRBV7-8, the J gene TRBJ2-7; 9 positions agree with TRBD1. CDR1 is SGHVS and CDR2 is FQNEAQ in the germline V gene. The J segment lost 7 bases and the V segment lost 1 base, leaving 5 bases of the junction unmatched. The CDR3 has 14 residues. CDR3 residues: CASSLDRGLGEQYF. The CDR3 region has the DNA TGTGCCAGCAGCTTAGACAGGGGGCTGGGGGAGCAGTACTTC.

The chain uses TRBV4-2 and TRBJ1-3; maybe TRBD1 (5 bases). The CDR3 contains 15 residues. Trimming removed 4 bases at V and 0 bases at J, with 10 bases between. Germline assignment: CDR1 LGHNA and CDR2 YNFKEQ. CDR3 in DNA: TGTGCCAGCAGCCCGACAGTCAACTCTGGAAACACCATATATTTT. Residues: CASSPTVNSGNTIYF.

This clone showed up just once. The rearrangement joins TRBV19 to TRBJ2-3, with 7 bases lining up with TRBD1. Trimming removed 5 bases from V and 0 bases from J; junction bases left unmatched: 5. The germline CDR1 and CDR2 sequences are LNHDA and SQIVND (reference sequence). The CDR3 sequence is 15 residues long. In nucleotides, the CDR3 is TGTGCCAGTAGTGGGACAGCGTATAGCACAGATACGCAGTATTTT. Translated: CASSGTAYSTDTQYF.

V and J are TRBV28 and TRBJ2-3; tentative D call: TRBD2 (6 bases). Germline CDR1 is MDHEN and CDR2 is SYDVKM. V was clipped by 2 bases and J by 3 bases, with 18 bases between them. This CDR3 region has 17 residues. The CDR3 nucleotides are TGTGCCAGCAGTTTACCCCCAGCGGGCAGGAGGACAGATACGCAGTATTTT. It encodes CASSLPPAGRRTDTQYF.

The rearrangement links TRBV19 to TRBJ1-5; D is unclear. The germline CDR1 and CDR2 sequences are LNHDA and SQIVND (reference sequence). This CDR3 is built from 14 residues. V gave up 0 bases and J gave up 11 bases, with 14 bases separating them. The CDR3 bases are TGTGCCAGTAGTATAGACAATCCTACGGTGGCCCAGCATTTT. Encoded protein: CASSIDNPTVAQHF.

The chain links TRBV5-1 to TRBJ2-5; 7 bases map to TRBD2. Trimming removed 2 bases from V and 3 bases from J; junction bases left unmatched: 4. CDR1 is SGHRS, CDR2 YFSETQ, per germline. The CDR3 is made up of 14 amino acids. This chain's CDR3 is CASSFFGGKETQYF. The CDR3 DNA is TGCGCCAGCAGCTTTTTCGGGGGGAAAGAGACCCAGTACTTC. The full variable domain, in which reference TRBV5-1 and TRBJ2-5 provide the parts outside the CDR3, is KAGVTQTPRYLIKTRGQQVTLSCSPISGHRSVSWYQQTPGQGLQFLFEYFSETQRNKGNFPGRFSGRQFSNSRSEMNVSTLELGDSALYLCASSFFGGKETQYFGPGTRLLVL.

The rearrangement uses TRBV5-5 and TRBJ2-1; 9 bases match TRBD1. The germline CDR1 and CDR2 sequences are SGHKS and YYEKEE (reference sequence). The CDR3 contains 15 residues. Germline trimming cut 2 bases from V and 3 bases from J; bases unmatched to any gene: 3. CDR3 amino acids: CASSLDRGYYNEQFF. CDR3 DNA sequence: TGTGCCAGCAGCTTAGACAGGGGGTACTACAATGAGCAGTTCTTC.

The chain recombines TRBV19 with TRBJ1-5, with 7 nucleotides matching TRBD1. The V and J ends lost 4 bases and 0 bases, in that order; junction bases with no gene match: 6. Germline CDR1 is LNHDA and CDR2 is SQIVND (reference sequence). The CDR3 extends over 16 amino acids. CDR3 DNA: TGTGCCAGTAGTACGACAGGGTCGTATAGCAATCAGCCCCAGCATTTT. Translation gives CASSTTGSYSNQPQHF.

This clone was observed once. The gene calls are TRBV11-2 and TRBJ1-2; 8 positions agree with TRBD1. The CDR3 runs to 14 residues. The J segment lost 3 bases and the V segment lost 2 bases, leaving 2 bases of the junction unmatched. Germline V gives CDR1 SGHAT, CDR2 FQNNGV. The CDR3 nucleotides read TGTGCCAGCAGCTTACCAGGGGGCGACTATGGCTACACCTTC. It encodes CASSLPGGDYGYTF.

A few counts support this clone. The chain couples TRBV5-4 to TRBJ2-1; maybe TRBD2 (6 bases). This CDR3 comprises 17 residues. Germline CDR1 and CDR2: SGHNT and YYREEE (reference sequence). The V end lost 6 bases, the J end lost 0 bases, and 19 bases lay between the germline ends. The CDR3 sequence is CASTLGRGSSSYNEQFF. The DNA of the CDR3 is TGTGCCAGCACCCTAGGGCGGGGCTCTAGCTCCTACAATGAGCAGTTCTTC.

The rearrangement uses TRBV11-3 and TRBJ2-3, with 7 positions matching TRBD2. The CDR3 has 14 amino acids. V gave up 5 bases and J gave up 1 base; unmatched junction bases: 3. Per the germline V gene, CDR1 is SGHNT and CDR2 is YENEEA. CDR3: CASSGRAGTDTQYF. CDR3 nucleotide sequence: TGTGCCAGCAGCGGGAGGGCAGGCACAGATACGCAGTATTTT. The whole variable domain, remainder taken from reference TRBV11-3 and TRBJ2-3, is EAGVVQSPRYKIIEKKQPVAFWCNPISGHNTLYWYLQNLGQGPELLIRYENEEAVDDSQLPKDRFSAERLKGVDSTLKIQPAELGDSAVYLCASSGRAGTDTQYFGPGTRLTVL.

This rearrangement joins TRBV21-1 to TRBJ2-5; the D call TRBD2 from the table was never checked on the DNA. TRBV21-1 is a pseudogene segment. The CDR3 contains 16 residues. The CDR3 nucleotides are TGTGCCAGCAGCAAGACCCGCCGGGGTCGGGAGGAGACCCAGTACTTC. It yields the protein CASSKTRRGREETQYF.

The chain joins TRBV30 to TRBJ1-4, with no clear D. CDR1 is GTSNPN and CDR2 is SVGIG in the germline V gene (reference sequence). The CDR3 is made up of 12 amino acids. V lost 4 bases, J lost 7 bases, and 10 bases lay in between. The CDR3 DNA sequence: TGTGCCTGGACAAAGGGAGGTGAAAAACTGTTTTTT. It is translated as CAWTKGGEKLFF.

The count of this clone is one. V and J are TRBV7-2 and TRBJ2-3; D gene unclear. Trimming removed 1 base from V and 6 bases from J, with 11 bases in between. Germline V gene sequence: CDR1 SGHTA, CDR2 FQGNSA. CDR3 length: 14 residues. The CDR3 spells CASSLGGTWDTQYF. In DNA, the CDR3 is TGTGCCAGCAGCTTAGGGGGAACATGGGATACGCAGTATTTT.

V and J are TRBV28 and TRBJ2-2; 7 bases map to TRBD2. The length of the CDR3 is 17 residues. Per germline, CDR1 MDHEN and CDR2 SYDVKM. The V and J ends lost 3 bases and 5 bases, in that order; junction bases with no gene match: 12. This chain's CDR3 is CASSFFLRREQTGELFF. CDR3 coding DNA: TGTGCCAGCAGTTTTTTCCTTCGGCGGGAGCAGACCGGGGAGCTGTTTTTT.

The rearrangement joins TRBV7-9 to TRBJ1-1, with 7 bases that match TRBD1. The CDR3 runs to 13 residues. Germline V gene lookup returns CDR1 SEHNR and CDR2 FQNEAQ (reference sequence). J lost 8 bases, V lost 3 bases, and 6 bases had no gene match. Written as DNA, the CDR3 is TGTGCCAGCAGCTTCCAGGGGGAACCCGAAGCTTTCTTT. Its translation is CASSFQGEPEAFF.